This T cell receptor beta chain was sequenced in a study of beta chain features in type 1 diabetes. Study results and caveats: In the patient group, naive, central memory and Treg TCRB repertoires seemed more alike than in the healthy donor group. Moderately but significantly shorter TCRB CDR3s were found in Type 1 diabetes patients in all four CD4+ subsets. Overrepresentation of cells with high TCR expression could result from cDNA sequencing.

Without exception, sorted populations had purity beyond 95%. Germline V gives CDR1 SNHLY, CDR2 FYNNEI. This CDR3 is 15 amino acids long. Trimming pared 4 bases from V and 8 bases from J, leaving 17 bases between. Expressed TCRB transcripts were sequenced because the entire RNA isolate underwent reverse transcription. Data came from immunoSEQ multiplex PCR; TCRdb stores just in-frame clones and leaves some out. Among roughly 310,000 clones listed, approximately 10% were seen once. This clone occurred a few times. Its target is unknown. V usage is TRBV2 and J usage is TRBJ2-2, with a tentative D call TRBD2 (5 bases). The sample taken for sequencing was naive CD4+ T cells from blood. This TCR derives from a woman aged 25-40 years in good health. DNA of the CDR3: TGTGCCAGCAGTGTGGAGGCCCTTGGGAATGGGGAGCTGTTTTTT. Its protein product is CASSVEALGNGELFF.